Below, one T cell receptor beta chain is given with its context. The data were taken from a study of technical replicates of blood from a few donors. The CDR3 is 13 residues long. V dropped 0 bases and J dropped 6 bases, with 5 bases sitting between them. From germline, CDR1 is MGHRA and CDR2 YSYEKL. Profiled with immunoSEQ multiplex PCR; TCRdb holds only in-frame clones, not every one. The sample includes about 69,000 clones, approximately 89% seen only once; the top ten take 4% to 5%. The sequenced sample consisted of PBMCs. This clonotype was sampled from a human donor in good health. Some clones in this sample may be carry-over from other donors' samples. The chain joins TRBV4-1 to TRBJ1-4; D is ambiguous. Here the CDR3 reads CASSQEEDEKLFF. CDR3 bases: TGCGCCAGCAGCCAAGAGGAGGATGAAAAACTGTTTTTT.